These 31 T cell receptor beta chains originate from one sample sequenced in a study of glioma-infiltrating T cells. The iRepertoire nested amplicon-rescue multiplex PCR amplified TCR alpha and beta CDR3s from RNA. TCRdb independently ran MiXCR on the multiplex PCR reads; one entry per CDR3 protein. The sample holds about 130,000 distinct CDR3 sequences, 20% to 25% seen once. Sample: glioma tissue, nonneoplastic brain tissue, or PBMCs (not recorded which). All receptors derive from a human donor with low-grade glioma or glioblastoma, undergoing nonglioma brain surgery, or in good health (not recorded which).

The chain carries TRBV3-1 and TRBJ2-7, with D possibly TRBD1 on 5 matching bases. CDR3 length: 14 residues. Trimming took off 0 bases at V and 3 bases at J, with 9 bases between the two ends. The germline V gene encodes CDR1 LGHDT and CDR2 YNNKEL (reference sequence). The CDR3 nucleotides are TGTGCCAGCAGCCAAGAAGGGGCCAGCTACGAGCAGTACTTC. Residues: CASSQEGASYEQYF.

The CDR3 region is CATSDFPGGPPDTQYF. DNA for the CDR3: TGTGCCACCAGTGATTTTCCGGGAGGGCCCCCAGATACGCAGTATTTT. The V call is TRBV24-1, the J call TRBJ2-3; 8 bases align to TRBD2. Germline assignment: CDR1 KGHDR and CDR2 SFDVKD. CDR3 length: 16 residues. V trimming: 1 base; J trimming: 4 bases; junction bases outside the gene matches: 6.

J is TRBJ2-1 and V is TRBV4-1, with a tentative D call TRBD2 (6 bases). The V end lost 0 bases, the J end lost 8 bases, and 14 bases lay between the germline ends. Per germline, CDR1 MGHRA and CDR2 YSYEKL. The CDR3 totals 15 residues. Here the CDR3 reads CASSQEPGARDEQFF. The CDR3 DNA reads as TGCGCCAGCAGCCAAGAGCCGGGAGCTCGCGATGAGCAGTTCTTC.

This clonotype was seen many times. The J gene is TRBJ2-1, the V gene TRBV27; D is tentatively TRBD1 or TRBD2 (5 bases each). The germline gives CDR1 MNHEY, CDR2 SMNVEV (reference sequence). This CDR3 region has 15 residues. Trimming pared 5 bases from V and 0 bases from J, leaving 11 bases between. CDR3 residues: CASSPGASSYNEQFF. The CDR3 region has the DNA TGTGCCAGCAGTCCCGGGGCGAGCTCCTACAATGAGCAGTTCTTC.

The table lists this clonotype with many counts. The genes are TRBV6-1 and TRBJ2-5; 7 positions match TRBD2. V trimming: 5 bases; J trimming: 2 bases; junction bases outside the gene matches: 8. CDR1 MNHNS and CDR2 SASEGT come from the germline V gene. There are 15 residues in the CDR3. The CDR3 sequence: CASSSLAALQETQYF. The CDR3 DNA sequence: TGTGCCAGCAGTTCCCTAGCGGCTTTACAAGAGACCCAGTACTTC.

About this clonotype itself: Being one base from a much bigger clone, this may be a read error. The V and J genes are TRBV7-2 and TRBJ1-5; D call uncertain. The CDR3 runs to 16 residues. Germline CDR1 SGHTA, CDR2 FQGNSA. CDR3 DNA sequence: TGTGCCAGCAGCTCACAAATTACCAGTAGCAATCATCCCCAGCATTTT. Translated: CASSSQITSSNHPQHF.

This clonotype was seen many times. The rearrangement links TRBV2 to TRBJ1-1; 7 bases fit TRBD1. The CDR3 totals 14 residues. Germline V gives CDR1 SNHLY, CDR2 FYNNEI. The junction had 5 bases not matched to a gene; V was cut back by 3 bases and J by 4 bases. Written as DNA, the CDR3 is TGTGCCAGCAGTGAGTCGACAGGGAGCACTGAAGCTTTCTTT. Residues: CASSESTGSTEAFF. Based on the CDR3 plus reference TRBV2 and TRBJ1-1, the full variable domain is EPEVTQTPSHQVTQMGQEVILRCVPISNHLYFYWYRQILGQKVEFLVSFYNNEISEKSEIFDDQFSVERPDGSNFTLKIRSTKLEDSAMYFCASSESTGSTEAFFGQGTRLTVV.

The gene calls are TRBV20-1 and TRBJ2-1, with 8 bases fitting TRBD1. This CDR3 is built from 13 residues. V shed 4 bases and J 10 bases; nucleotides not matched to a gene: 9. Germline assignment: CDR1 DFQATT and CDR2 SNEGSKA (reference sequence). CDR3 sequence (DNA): TGCAGTGCTATCGGACAGGGCCCGTACGAGCAGTTCTTC. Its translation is CSAIGQGPYEQFF.

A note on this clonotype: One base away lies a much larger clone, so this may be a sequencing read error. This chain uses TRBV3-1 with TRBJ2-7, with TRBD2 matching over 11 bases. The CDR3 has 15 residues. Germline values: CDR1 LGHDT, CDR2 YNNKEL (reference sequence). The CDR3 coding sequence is TGTGCCAGCGGCACCGGGACTAGCGGCTCCTGCGAGCAGTACTTC. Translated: CASGTGTSGSCEQYF.

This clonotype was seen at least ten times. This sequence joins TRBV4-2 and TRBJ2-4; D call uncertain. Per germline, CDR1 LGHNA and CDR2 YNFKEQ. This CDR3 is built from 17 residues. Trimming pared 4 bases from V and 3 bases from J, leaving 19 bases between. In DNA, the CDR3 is TGTGCCAGCAGCCCCCAGAGCAGCCCGCCCGGCAAAAACATTCAGTACTTC. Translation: CASSPQSSPPGKNIQYF.

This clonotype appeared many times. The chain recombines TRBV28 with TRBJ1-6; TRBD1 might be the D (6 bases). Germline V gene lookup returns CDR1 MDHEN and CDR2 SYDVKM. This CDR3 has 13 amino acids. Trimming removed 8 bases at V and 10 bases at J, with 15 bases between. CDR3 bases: TGTGCCAGCGGGACAACACAGGAATCACCCCTCCACTTT. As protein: CASGTTQESPLHF.

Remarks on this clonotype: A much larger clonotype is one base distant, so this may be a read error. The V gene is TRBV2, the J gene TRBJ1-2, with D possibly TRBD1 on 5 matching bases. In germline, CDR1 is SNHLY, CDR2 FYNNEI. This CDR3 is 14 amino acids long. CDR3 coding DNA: TGTGCCAGCAGTGAAGCGCCCAGGGTGTCTGGCTACGCCTTC. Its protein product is CASSEAPRVSGYAF.

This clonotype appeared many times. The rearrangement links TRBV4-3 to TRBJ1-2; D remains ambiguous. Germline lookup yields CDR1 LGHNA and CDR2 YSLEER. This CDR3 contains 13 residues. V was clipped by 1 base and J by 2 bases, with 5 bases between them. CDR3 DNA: TGCGCCAGCAGCCAAGTGGTGAACTATGGCTACACCTTC. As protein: CASSQVVNYGYTF.

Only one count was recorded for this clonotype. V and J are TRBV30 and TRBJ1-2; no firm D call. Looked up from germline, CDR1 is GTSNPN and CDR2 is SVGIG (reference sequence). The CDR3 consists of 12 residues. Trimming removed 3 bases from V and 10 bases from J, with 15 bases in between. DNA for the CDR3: TGTGCCTGGAGAGATGGACCGATGGCCTACACCTTC. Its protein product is CAWRDGPMAYTF.

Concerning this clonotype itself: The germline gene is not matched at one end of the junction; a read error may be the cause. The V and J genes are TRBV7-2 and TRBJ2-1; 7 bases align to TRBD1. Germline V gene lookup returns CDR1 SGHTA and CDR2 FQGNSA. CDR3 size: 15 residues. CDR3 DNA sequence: TGTGCCAGCCGCTTAGGGGGACAGCTCCACAATGAGCAGTTCTTC. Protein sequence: CASRLGGQLHNEQFF.

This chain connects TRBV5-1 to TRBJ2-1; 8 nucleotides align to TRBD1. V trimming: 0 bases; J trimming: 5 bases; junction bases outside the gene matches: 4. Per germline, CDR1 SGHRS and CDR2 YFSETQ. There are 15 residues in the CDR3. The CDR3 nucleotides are TGCGCCAGCAGCTTGGGACAGGGGTTCCACAATGAGCAGTTCTTC. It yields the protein CASSLGQGFHNEQFF.

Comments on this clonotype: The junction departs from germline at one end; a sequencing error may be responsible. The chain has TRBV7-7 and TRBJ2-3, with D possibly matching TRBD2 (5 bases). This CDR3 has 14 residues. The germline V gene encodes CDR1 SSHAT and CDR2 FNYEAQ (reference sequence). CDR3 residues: CACSLGTGLNTQYF. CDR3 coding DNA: TGTGCCTGCAGCTTAGGAACGGGATTAAATACGCAGTATTTT.

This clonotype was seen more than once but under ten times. This CDR3 reads CASSQDPVWDYEQYF. CDR3 bases: TGCGCCAGCAGCCAAGACCCGGTTTGGGACTACGAGCAGTACTTC. V gene TRBV4-3 combines with J gene TRBJ2-7; the D is unclear. V was trimmed by 0 bases and J by 3 bases, leaving 12 bases between them. This CDR3 comprises 15 residues. Germline lookup yields CDR1 LGHNA and CDR2 YSLEER.

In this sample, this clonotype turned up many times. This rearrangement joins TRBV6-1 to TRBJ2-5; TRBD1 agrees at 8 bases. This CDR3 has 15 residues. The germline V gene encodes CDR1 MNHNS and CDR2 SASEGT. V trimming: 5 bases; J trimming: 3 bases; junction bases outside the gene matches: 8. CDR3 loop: CASSPQQGVKETQYF. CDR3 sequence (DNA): TGTGCCAGCAGTCCCCAACAGGGGGTAAAAGAGACCCAGTACTTC.

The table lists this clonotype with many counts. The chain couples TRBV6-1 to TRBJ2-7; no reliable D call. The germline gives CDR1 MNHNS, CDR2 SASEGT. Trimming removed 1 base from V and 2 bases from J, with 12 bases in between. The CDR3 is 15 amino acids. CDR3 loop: CASSEGSAGTYEQYF. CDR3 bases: TGTGCCAGCAGTGAAGGTTCGGCAGGTACCTACGAGCAGTACTTC.

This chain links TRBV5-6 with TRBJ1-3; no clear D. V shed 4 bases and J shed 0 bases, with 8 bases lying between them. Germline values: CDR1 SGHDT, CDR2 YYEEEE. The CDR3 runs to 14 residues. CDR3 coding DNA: TGTGCCAGCAGCATAGACATCTCTGGAAACACCATATATTTT. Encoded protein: CASSIDISGNTIYF.

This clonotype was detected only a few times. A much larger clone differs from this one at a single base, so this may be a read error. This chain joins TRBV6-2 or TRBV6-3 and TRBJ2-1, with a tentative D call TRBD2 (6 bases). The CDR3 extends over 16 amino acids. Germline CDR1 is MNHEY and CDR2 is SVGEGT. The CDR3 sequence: CASSYSRRGTYNGQFF. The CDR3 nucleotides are TGTGCCAGCAGTTACTCTAGACGCGGGACCTACAATGGGCAGTTCTTC.

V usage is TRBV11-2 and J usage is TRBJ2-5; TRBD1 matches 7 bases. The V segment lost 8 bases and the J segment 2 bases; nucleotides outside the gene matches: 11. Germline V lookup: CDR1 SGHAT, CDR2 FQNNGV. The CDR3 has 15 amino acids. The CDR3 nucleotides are TGTGCCAGCCTAAAAAGACAGGGAGTGCAAGAGACCCAGTACTTC. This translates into CASLKRQGVQETQYF.

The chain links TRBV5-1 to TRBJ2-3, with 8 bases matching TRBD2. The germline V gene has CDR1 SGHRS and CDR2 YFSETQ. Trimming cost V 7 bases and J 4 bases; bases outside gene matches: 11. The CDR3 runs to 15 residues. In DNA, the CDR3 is TGCGCCAGCTATTACCGAGCGGGAGAGGCAGATACGCAGTATTTT. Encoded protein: CASYYRAGEADTQYF.

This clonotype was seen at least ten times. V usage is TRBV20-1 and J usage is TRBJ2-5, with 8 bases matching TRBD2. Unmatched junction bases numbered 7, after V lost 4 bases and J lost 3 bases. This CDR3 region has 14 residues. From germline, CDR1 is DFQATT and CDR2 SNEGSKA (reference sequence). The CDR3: CSATVAGSKETQYF. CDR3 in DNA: TGCAGTGCTACAGTAGCGGGGTCGAAAGAGACCCAGTACTTC.

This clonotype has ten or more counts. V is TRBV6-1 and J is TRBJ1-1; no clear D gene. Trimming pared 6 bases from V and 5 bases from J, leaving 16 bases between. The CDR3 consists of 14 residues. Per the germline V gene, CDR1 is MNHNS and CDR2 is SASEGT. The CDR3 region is CASRTDLAATEAFF. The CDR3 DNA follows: TGTGCCAGCAGGACGGACCTGGCCGCGACTGAAGCTTTCTTT.

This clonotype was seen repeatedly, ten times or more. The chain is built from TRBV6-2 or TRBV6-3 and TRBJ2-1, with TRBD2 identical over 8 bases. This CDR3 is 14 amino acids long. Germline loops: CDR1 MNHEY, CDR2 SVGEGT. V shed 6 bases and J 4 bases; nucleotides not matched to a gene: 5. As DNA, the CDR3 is TGTGCCAGCAGCGGGGGGGCCCGGTACAATGAGCAGTTCTTC. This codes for CASSGGARYNEQFF.

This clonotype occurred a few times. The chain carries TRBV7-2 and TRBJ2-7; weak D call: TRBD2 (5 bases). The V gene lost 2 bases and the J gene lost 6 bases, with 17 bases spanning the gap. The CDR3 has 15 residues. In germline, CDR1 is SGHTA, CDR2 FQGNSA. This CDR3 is CASSLWASQAGEQYF. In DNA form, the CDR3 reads TGTGCCAGCAGCTTATGGGCGTCGCAGGCGGGCGAGCAGTACTTC.

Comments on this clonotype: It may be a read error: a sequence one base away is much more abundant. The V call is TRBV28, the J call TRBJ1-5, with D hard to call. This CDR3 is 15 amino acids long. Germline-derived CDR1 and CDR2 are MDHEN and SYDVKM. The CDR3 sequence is CAGSHQIISNQPQHF. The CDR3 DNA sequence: TGTGCCGGCAGTCACCAGATTATTAGCAATCAGCCCCAGCATTTT.

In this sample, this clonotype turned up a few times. CDR3 sequence: CSVGLTGNTGELFF. CDR3 nucleotides: TGCAGCGTTGGCTTAACAGGGAACACCGGGGAGCTGTTTTTT. The chain combines TRBV29-1 with TRBJ2-2; perhaps TRBD1 as D (5 bases). The CDR3 length is 14 residues. CDR1 is SQVTM and CDR2 is ANQGSEA in the germline V gene. Trimming took off 4 bases at V and 1 base at J, with 10 bases between the two ends.

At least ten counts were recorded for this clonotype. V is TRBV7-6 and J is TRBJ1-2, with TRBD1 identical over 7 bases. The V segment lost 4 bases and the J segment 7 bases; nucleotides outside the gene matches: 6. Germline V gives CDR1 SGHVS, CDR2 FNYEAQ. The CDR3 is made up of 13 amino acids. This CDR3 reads CASSSGGGFGYTF. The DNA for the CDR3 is TGTGCCAGCAGCTCAGGGGGTGGGTTTGGCTACACCTTC.